The text below deals with one T cell receptor beta chain. Its matching antigen is unknown. There was relapse after autologous stem cell transplantation in every patient, and there was variation in brentuximab vedotin exposure. Starting with thawed PBMCs, CD4+ T cells were purified by magnetic negative selection. This sample was taken from a study of PD-1 blockade in classical Hodgkin lymphoma. The study, taken as a whole, reports: Complete responders entered with baseline diversity on par with newly diagnosed patients, the results showed.

V trimming: 7 bases; J trimming: 3 bases; junction bases outside the gene matches: 6. CDR3 length: 14 amino acids. CDR1 and CDR2 from the germline V gene are MGHDK and SYGVNS. Repertoires were generated with immunoSEQ multiplex PCR, while TCRdb's copy carries only in-frame clones and drops some. The sample consists of approximately 6,800 clones, approximately 80% of them appearing once. The chain is built from TRBV25-1 and TRBJ2-3, with 8 bases lining up with TRBD1. The sample consisted of CD4+ T cells from blood, taken at baseline. This receptor was identified in a human donor with classical Hodgkin lymphoma. The chain's CDR3 is CASTRTGGTDTQYF. The CDR3 nucleotides read TGTGCCAGCACTCGTACAGGGGGGACAGATACGCAGTATTTT.